The clone carrying this T cell receptor (beta chain) was detected only once. The antigen remains unidentified. A read error may explain this, as a much larger clone is one base away. Genomic DNA provided the template from which TCR beta VDJ and CDR3 profiles were obtained. TCRdb called the reads again in MiXCR, with one record for every CDR3 protein. The data show 200,000 to 250,000 distinct CDR3 sequences, approximately 35% seen once. Germline assignment: CDR1 MNHEY and CDR2 SMNVEV (reference sequence). The CDR3 spans 14 residues. V gave up 7 bases and J gave up 3 bases; unmatched junction bases: 8. The data were obtained in a study of CD8+CD57+ T cells in acquired aplastic anemia. Across the whole study: DNA from sorted CD4+ and CD8+ cells averaged about 3.2 ug. On average, healthy donors gave around 9.8 million reads for CD4+ cells. Regarding the study as a whole: Patients and controls had CD8+ Simpson's diversity values that were not significantly distinct. Patients and controls were found to share roughly 31 CD8+ CDR3 sequences.

The sequencing input was sorted CD4+, CD8+, or CD8+CD57+ T cells (not recorded which) from PBMCs. This receptor was taken from a human donor in good health, serving as a control. The chain has TRBV27 and TRBJ1-2; 7 positions match TRBD1. The CDR3 DNA is TGTGCCAGCACCTCAGGGGGGGCCGACTATGGCTACACCTTC. Residues: CASTSGGADYGYTF.